This T cell receptor beta chain was identified in a study of T cells in women clearing cervical HPV infection. Of note for this clone: Its antigen is not known. The DNA ends 3 residues before the CDR3 does, and the rest of the CDR3 is filled in from the germline J gene.

Study-wide points: CIN3+ cases had significantly higher TCR richness than controls; evenness did not differ.

The CDR3 extends over 17 amino acids. V was pared by 0 bases and J by 1 base, with 3 bases of the junction left unmatched. Germline V gene lookup returns CDR1 LGHNA and CDR2 YNFKEQ. Dot-blot hybridization genotyped cervical HPV amplified with MY09/MY11 PCR. The protocol was immunoSEQ multiplex PCR, while the TCRdb copy is restricted to in-frame clones and leaves out a portion. This sample's table has some 30,000 clones. The sequence came from a woman aged 18 to 75 with a cervical HPV16 infection that either progressed to CIN3+ or cleared (not recorded which). Sample: blood buffy coat. The gene calls are TRBV4-2 and TRBJ2-1, with 10 bases matching TRBD2. CDR3 residues: CASSQDTSGESYNEQFF. The sequenced part of the CDR3 DNA is TGTGCCAGCAGCCAAGATACTAGCGGGGAGTCCTACAATGAG.